This T cell receptor beta chain was captured by sequencing in a study of blood T cell repertoires in COVID-19. Data came from immunoSEQ multiplex PCR; TCRdb stores just in-frame clones and leaves some out. The sample has tens of thousands of clones, approximately 91% seen once. Trimming took 6 bases from V and 2 from J, leaving 11 bases between them. CDR3 size: 13 residues. Per germline, CDR1 SNHLY and CDR2 FYNNEI. The chain carries TRBV2 and TRBJ2-7; tentative D call: TRBD2 (5 bases). Sequencing used peripheral blood. The clonotype originates from a human donor in a cohort sampled during active COVID-19. The donor label of this sample is uncertain. The CDR3 protein is CASSPTITYEQYF. The CDR3 DNA is TGTGCCAGCAGCCCGACTATTACCTACGAGCAGTACTTC.